The T cell receptor (beta chain) under discussion was sequenced for a study of CD8+CD57+ T cells in acquired aplastic anemia. Study results and limitations: Patients showed no significant difference from controls in CD8+ Simpson's diversity. Researchers report that about 28 CD8+ CDR3 sequences appeared in both patients and controls.

Genomic DNA was employed as the template in profiling TCR beta VDJ and CDR3. TCRdb itself ran the reads through MiXCR, one entry per CDR3 protein. The top ten clones hold more than 15% of a sample with about 190,000 distinct CDR3 sequences, about 53% of them seen once. Per the germline V gene, CDR1 is LNHDA and CDR2 is SQIVND (reference sequence). CDR3 size: 16 residues. Trimming left V 3 bases short and J 1 base short, with 10 bases between. For this clonotype: Its matching antigen is unknown.

The sample taken for sequencing was sorted CD4+, CD8+, or CD8+CD57+ T cells (not recorded which) from PBMCs. The receptor was derived from a human donor in good health, serving as a control. The chain carries TRBV19 and TRBJ2-6; the D is unclear. Written as DNA, the CDR3 is TGTGCCAGTAGTATGGATCACGCATCTGGGGCCAACGTCCTGACTTTC. This sequence encodes CASSMDHASGANVLTF.